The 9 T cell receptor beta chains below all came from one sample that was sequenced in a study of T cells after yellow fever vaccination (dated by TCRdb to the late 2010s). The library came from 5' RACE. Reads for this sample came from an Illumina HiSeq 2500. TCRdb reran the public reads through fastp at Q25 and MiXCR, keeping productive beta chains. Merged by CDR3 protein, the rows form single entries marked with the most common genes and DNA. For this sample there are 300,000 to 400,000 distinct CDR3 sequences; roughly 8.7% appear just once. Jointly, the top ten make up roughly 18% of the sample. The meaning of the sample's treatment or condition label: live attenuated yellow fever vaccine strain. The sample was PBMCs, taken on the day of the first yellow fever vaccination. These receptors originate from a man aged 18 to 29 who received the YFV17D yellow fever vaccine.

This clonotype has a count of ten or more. The CDR3 protein is CASRGHGQYEQYF. DNA for the CDR3: TGTGCCAGTAGGGGGCACGGACAGTACGAGCAGTACTTC. The chain is built from TRBV19 and TRBJ2-7; D possibly corresponds to TRBD1 (6 bases). V gave up 6 bases and J gave up 4 bases, with 13 bases separating them. This CDR3 contains 13 residues. CDR1 is LNHDA and CDR2 is SQIVND in the germline V gene (reference sequence).

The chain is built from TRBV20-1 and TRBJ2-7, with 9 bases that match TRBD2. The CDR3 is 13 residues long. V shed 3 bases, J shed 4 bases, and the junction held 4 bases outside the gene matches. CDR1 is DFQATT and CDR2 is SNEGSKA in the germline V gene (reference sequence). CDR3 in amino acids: CSARSSGAYEQYV. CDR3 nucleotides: TGCAGTGCTAGGTCTAGCGGGGCATACGAGCAGTACGTC.

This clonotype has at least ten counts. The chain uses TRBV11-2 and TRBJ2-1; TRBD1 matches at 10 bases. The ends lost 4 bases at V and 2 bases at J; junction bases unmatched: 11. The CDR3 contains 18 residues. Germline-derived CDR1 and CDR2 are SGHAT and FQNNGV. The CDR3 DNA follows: TGTGCCAGCAGCTCCCCATCAGGACAGGGGGGGCCCTACAATGAGCAGTTCTTC. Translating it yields CASSSPSGQGGPYNEQFF.

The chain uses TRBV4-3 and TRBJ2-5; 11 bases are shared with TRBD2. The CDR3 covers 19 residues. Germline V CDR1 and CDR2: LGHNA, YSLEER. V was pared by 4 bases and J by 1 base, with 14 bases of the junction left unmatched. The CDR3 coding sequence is TGCGCCAGCAGCCGTCGTCTAGCGGGGGGCCCGAACCGCCAAGAGACCCAGTACTTC. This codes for CASSRRLAGGPNRQETQYF.

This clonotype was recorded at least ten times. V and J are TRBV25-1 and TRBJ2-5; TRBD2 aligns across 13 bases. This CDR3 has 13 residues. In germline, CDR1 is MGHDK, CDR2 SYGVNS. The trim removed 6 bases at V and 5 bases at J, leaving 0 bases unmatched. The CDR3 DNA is TGTGCCAGCAGACTAGCGGGGGGGGAGACCCAGTACTTC. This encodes CASRLAGGETQYF.

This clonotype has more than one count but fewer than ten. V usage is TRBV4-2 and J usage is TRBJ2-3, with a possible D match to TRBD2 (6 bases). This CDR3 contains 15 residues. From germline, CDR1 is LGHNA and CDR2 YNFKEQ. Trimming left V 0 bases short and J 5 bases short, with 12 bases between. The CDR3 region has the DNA TGTGCCAGCAGCCAAGAGATCCGGGGGAGAGATACGCAGTATTTT. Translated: CASSQEIRGRDTQYF.

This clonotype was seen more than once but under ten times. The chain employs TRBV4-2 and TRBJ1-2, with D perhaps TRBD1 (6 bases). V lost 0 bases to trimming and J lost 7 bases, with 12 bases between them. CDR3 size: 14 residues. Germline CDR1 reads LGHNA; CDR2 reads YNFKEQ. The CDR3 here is CASSQERGAPGYTF. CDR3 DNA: TGTGCCAGCAGCCAAGAAAGGGGGGCGCCTGGCTACACCTTC.

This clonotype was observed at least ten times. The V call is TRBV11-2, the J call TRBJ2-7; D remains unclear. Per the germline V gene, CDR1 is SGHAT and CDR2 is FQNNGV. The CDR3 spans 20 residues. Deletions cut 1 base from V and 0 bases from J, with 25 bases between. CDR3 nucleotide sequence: TGTGCCAGCAGCTTAGTAGTCGGCAGCCTCCTCCCCCAAAGCTCCTACGAGCAGTACTTC. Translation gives CASSLVVGSLLPQSSYEQYF.

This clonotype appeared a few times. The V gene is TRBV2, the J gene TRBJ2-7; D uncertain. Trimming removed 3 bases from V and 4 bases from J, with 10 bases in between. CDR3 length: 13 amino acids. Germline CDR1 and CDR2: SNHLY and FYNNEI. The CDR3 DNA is TGTGCCAGCAGTGAGTTATTCGGGTACGAGCAGTACTTC. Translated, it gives CASSELFGYEQYF.